This entry describes one T cell receptor (beta chain). This record comes from a study of OX40 agonist ivuxolimab in advanced cancers. For the study at large: Checkpoint inhibitors had been given previously to 35% to 50% of patients.

TCRdb's table, derived via immunoSEQ multiplex PCR, lists solely in-frame clones and lacks some. The sample includes tens of thousands of clones, around four fifths of them seen just once. The CDR3 is 14 amino acids. Germline trimming cut 3 bases from V and 5 bases from J; bases unmatched to any gene: 7. From germline, CDR1 is SGHNT and CDR2 YENEEA. Autoimmune disease history or systemic immunosuppression barred patients. The clonotype comes from an adult with an advanced solid tumor such as melanoma, head and neck, liver or kidney cancer. The V call is TRBV11-3, the J call TRBJ2-7, with TRBD2 matching over 7 bases. Sample: CD4+ or CD8+ T cells sorted from blood, taken in a trial of the OX40 agonist ivuxolimab. The CDR3, as DNA: TGTGCCAGCAGCTTTAGCGGGTCGCCCCACGAGCAGTACTTC. Protein: CASSFSGSPHEQYF.